One and the same sample provided the 10 T cell receptor beta chains below, sequenced in a study of T cells after yellow fever vaccination. TCRdb ran MiXCR on the 5' RACE reads and lists one entry per CDR3 protein. The sample includes hundreds of thousands of distinct CDR3 sequences, 13% of them seen just once. The material was PBMCs, obtained on the day of the yellow fever booster vaccination. These receptors originate from a man aged 30 to 39 who received the YFV17D yellow fever vaccine.

This clonotype was seen only a few times. This rearrangement joins TRBV29-1 to TRBJ2-5, with a tentative D call TRBD1 (5 bases). The CDR3 length is 14 residues. With 3 bases removed from V and 6 bases from J, the gap between germline ends came to 17 bases. Germline V gene lookup returns CDR1 SQVTM and CDR2 ANQGSEA. CDR3 bases: TGCAGCGTTGAGGGATGGCAGGGTTCCCAGACCCAGTACTTC. It specifies CSVEGWQGSQTQYF.

This clonotype was counted between two and nine times. This chain connects TRBV20-1 to TRBJ1-6; no reliable D call. The V and J ends lost 6 bases and 0 bases respectively, with 12 bases between them. The CDR3 length is 15 residues. The germline V gene has CDR1 DFQATT and CDR2 SNEGSKA (reference sequence). The CDR3 spells CSATWRSSYNSPLHF. The CDR3 DNA sequence: TGCAGTGCCACATGGCGTAGCTCCTATAATTCACCCCTCCACTTT.

The V and J genes are TRBV6-2 or TRBV6-3 and TRBJ2-4; no clear D. Germline lookup yields CDR1 MNHEY and CDR2 SVGEGT. Trimming took 4 bases from V and 7 from J, leaving 8 bases between them. The CDR3 sequence is 12 residues long. The CDR3 DNA is TGTGCCAGCAGTTCAGTGGGGAACATTCAGTACTTC. Its translation is CASSSVGNIQYF.

CDR3 sequence: CASSPLEILNTEAFF. The CDR3 DNA is TGTGCCAGCAGCCCTCTCGAAATCCTAAACACTGAAGCTTTCTTT. The chain employs TRBV14 and TRBJ1-1; D gene ambiguous. The CDR3 covers 15 residues. Trimming left V 4 bases short and J 2 bases short, with 14 bases between. Looked up from germline, CDR1 is SGHDN and CDR2 is FVKESK.

This clonotype was seen a handful of times. V and J are TRBV6-1 and TRBJ2-7; no reliable D call. The CDR3 sequence is 12 residues long. Germline V CDR1 and CDR2: MNHNS, SASEGT. The V and J ends lost 2 bases and 10 bases respectively, with 12 bases between them. The DNA of the CDR3 is TGTGCCAGCAGTGAATCGTCTCGAAAACAGTACTTC. Protein sequence: CASSESSRKQYF.

The gene calls are TRBV20-1 and TRBJ1-2, with unresolved D. V shed 0 bases and J shed 5 bases, with 13 bases lying between them. CDR3 length: 14 amino acids. CDR1 and CDR2 (germline): DFQATT, SNEGSKA (reference sequence). The DNA of the CDR3 is TGCAGTGCTAGAGAGGTACCCAAGGCATATGGCTACACCTTC. Its protein product is CSAREVPKAYGYTF.

In this sample, this clonotype turned up many times. V and J are TRBV10-3 and TRBJ2-2; 7 bases map to TRBD2. After removal of 10 bases from V and 2 bases from J, the junction contained 7 bases not matched to a gene. In germline, CDR1 is ENHRY, CDR2 SYGVKD. CDR3 length: 14 residues. In DNA, the CDR3 is TGTGCCAACAGCGCGGGACTAAACACCGGGGAGCTGTTTTTT. Its translation: CANSAGLNTGELFF.

This clonotype came up a few times. The genes are TRBV5-1 and TRBJ2-2; D might be TRBD2 (5 bases). Germline CDR1 reads SGHRS; CDR2 reads YFSETQ. This CDR3 region has 16 residues. The V end lost 4 bases, the J end lost 3 bases, and 16 bases lay between the germline ends. The CDR3 loop reads CASSMALRRDTGELFF. CDR3 nucleotide sequence: TGCGCCAGCAGCATGGCCTTGCGGCGGGACACCGGGGAGCTGTTTTTT.

The chain links TRBV7-2 to TRBJ2-3; possible D gene TRBD2, 5 bases. With 5 bases removed from V and 6 bases from J, the gap between germline ends came to 15 bases. The germline gives CDR1 SGHTA, CDR2 FQGNSA. The CDR3 totals 14 residues. CDR3 sequence (DNA): TGTGCCAGCAGCCAAGCGGTTCAATTGGATACGCAGTATTTT. Protein sequence: CASSQAVQLDTQYF.

The rearrangement uses TRBV7-9 and TRBJ2-1; 14 bases line up with TRBD2. The CDR3 consists of 16 residues. Germline assignment: CDR1 SEHNR and CDR2 FQNEAQ (reference sequence). J gave up 8 bases and V 0 bases, and 3 bases lay outside the gene matches. DNA of the CDR3: TGTGCCAGCAGCTTAGCCGGGACTAGCGGGAGCCATGAGCAGTTCTTC. It yields the protein CASSLAGTSGSHEQFF.